Below, one T cell receptor beta chain is given with its context. Its antigen is still unknown. This entry is derived from a study of cytomegalovirus exposure and HLA in healthy donors. Study-level results: Association of 17,000 or so TCR beta sequences with HLA alleles was found at 0.05 false discovery rate in a later analysis.

J was trimmed by 3 bases and V by 5 bases; bases with no gene match: 3. The CDR3 sequence is 13 residues long. In germline, CDR1 is SSHAT, CDR2 FNYEAQ (reference sequence). This PCR relied on a set of 60 Vbeta primers and 13 Jbeta primers. Generated by immunoSEQ multiplex PCR, the TCRdb table keeps only in-frame clones and is missing some. This table holds about 97,000 clones, 73% found once. V and J are TRBV7-7 and TRBJ2-5; 7 bases match TRBD1. The material sequenced was PBMCs. This TCR came from a man aged 35 to 55 in good health and CMV-seronegative. CDR3 nucleotides: TGTGCCAGCAGCCTTGACAGGGAAGAGACCCAGTACTTC. It specifies CASSLDREETQYF.